This TCR beta chain comes out of a study of PD-L1 blockade in urothelial cancer. Study details: Intravenous atezolizumab, 1,200 mg every 3 weeks, was begun by patients in the mid-2010s. Overall study findings and caveats: Pretreatment peripheral blood TCR clonality that fell below the median predicted better survival among the patients studied.

V gave up 7 bases and J gave up 6 bases; unmatched junction bases: 14. Germline values: CDR1 MDHEN, CDR2 SYDVKM. The CDR3 contains 16 residues. Notes on this clone: Its target is not known.

Into every PCR, synthetic TCR analog templates were spiked. Using immunoSEQ multiplex PCR, the repertoire was profiled, and TCRdb retains in-frame clones only, with some absent. The data show under 70,000 clones, 85% seen once. Specified time point: pretreatment peripheral blood. The patients had locally advanced or metastatic urothelial carcinoma. The chain uses TRBV28 and TRBJ2-1, with 8 bases identical to TRBD2. The receptor's source is an older man with urothelial cancer. The specimen comprised PBMCs, sampled around atezolizumab (anti-PD-L1) treatment. Written as DNA, the CDR3 is TGTGCCAGCACCCCTGGGGGGCTAGCGGGCACCAATGAGCAGTTCTTC. This encodes CASTPGGLAGTNEQFF.